This TCR beta chain is drawn from a study of radiation and T cells in renal cell carcinoma. Time point indicated: blood 4 weeks post-SBRT, at nephrectomy. Documented treatment: 15 Gy SBRT to primary tumor, nephrectomy 4 weeks later. V trimming: 2 bases; J trimming: 15 bases; junction bases outside the gene matches: 11. The CDR3 length is 16 residues. CDR1 and CDR2 (germline): SEHNR, FQNEAQ (reference sequence). Sequencing used immunoSEQ multiplex PCR; TCRdb keeps in-frame clones, though not all of them. The sample consists of fewer than 200,000 clones, approximately 90% of them appearing once. The sequence came from a woman in her forties or fifties with renal cell carcinoma. The J gene is TRBJ1-6, the V gene TRBV7-9; 12 bases are a match to TRBD1. The material was blood, obtained from a patient whose treatment included radiotherapy and nephrectomy. The CDR3 protein is CASSLLTGTGGSGLHF. As DNA, the CDR3 is TGTGCCAGCAGCTTATTAACCGGGACAGGGGGCTCTGGCCTCCACTTT.